The clone carrying this TCR beta chain was found a few times. V dropped 2 bases and J dropped 3 bases, with 6 bases sitting between them. CDR3 length: 13 amino acids. Germline CDR1 and CDR2: MNHNS and SASEGT. This record belongs to a study of OX40 agonist ivuxolimab in advanced cancers. Study information: Antecedent anti-PD-1, anti-PD-L1 or anti-CTLA-4 therapy was permissible, with 30% to 50% having received some. Partial responses occurred in three patients (one hepatocellular carcinoma, two cutaneous melanoma).

Clones were read by immunoSEQ multiplex PCR, and TCRdb kept only the in-frame ones, dropping some. Of roughly 50,000 clones detected, approximately 80% appear once; the ten largest clones hold 3.9%. The rearrangement uses TRBV6-1 and TRBJ2-3; D possibly corresponds to TRBD1 (5 bases). This material consisted of CD4+ or CD8+ T cells sorted from blood, taken in a trial of the OX40 agonist ivuxolimab. This receptor was taken from an adult with an advanced solid tumor such as melanoma, head and neck, liver or kidney cancer. CDR3 DNA: TGTGCCAGCAGTGAAAGGGGAACAGATACGCAGTATTTT. Translated, it gives CASSERGTDTQYF.